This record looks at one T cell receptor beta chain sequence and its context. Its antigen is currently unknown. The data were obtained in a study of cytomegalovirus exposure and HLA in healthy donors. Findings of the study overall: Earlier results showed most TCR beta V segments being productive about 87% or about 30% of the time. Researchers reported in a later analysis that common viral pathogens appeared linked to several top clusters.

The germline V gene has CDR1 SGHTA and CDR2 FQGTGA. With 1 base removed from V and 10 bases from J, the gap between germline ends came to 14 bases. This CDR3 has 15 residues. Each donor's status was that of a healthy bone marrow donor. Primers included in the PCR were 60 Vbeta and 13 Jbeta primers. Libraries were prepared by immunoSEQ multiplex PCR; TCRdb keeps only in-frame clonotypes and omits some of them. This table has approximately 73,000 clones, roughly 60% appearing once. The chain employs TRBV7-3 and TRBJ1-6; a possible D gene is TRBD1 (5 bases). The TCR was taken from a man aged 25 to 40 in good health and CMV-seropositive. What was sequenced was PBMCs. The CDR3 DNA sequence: TGTGCCAGCAGCTTAAATTCACCGGGGGGGTCACCCCTCCACTTT. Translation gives CASSLNSPGGSPLHF.